These T cell receptor beta chains were read from a single sample in a study of technical replicates of blood from a handful of donors. Profiled with immunoSEQ multiplex PCR; TCRdb holds only in-frame clones, not every one. Of 45,000 to 60,000 clones listed, 86% are singletons. Specimen: PBMCs. These receptors all stem from a human donor in good health. Some clones in this sample may be carry-over from other donors' samples. CDR3s include the opening cysteine and the closing phenylalanine or tryptophan. A D gene is named only where the DNA matches it firmly.

TRBV7-2 . CASTDLGAPEFLYEQYF
TRBV19 TRBD2 CASRRLAGVAETQYF
TRBV19 . CASSTGGLTGELFF
TRBV5-1 . CASSFEGGREQYF
TRBV13 TRBD2 CASSSGGGGADTQYF
TRBV9 TRBD1 CASSVENRGVYGYTF
TRBV4-1 . CASSPGVQPYEQYF
TRBV10-2 TRBD1 CASSESRPGQGSTFF
TRBV6-5 . CASSLQEGAGNTIYF
TRBV18 . CASSPLQAKNIQYF
TRBV9 . CASSAQTGTGELFF
TRBV6-5 TRBD2 CASRTTSQTNEQFF
TRBV19 TRBD1 CASSSRGQGNQPQHF
TRBV7-3 . CASSFQGTETQYF
TRBV15 TRBD2 CATNLGLAGYEQFF
TRBV5-1 . CASTQWPRKGVNTEAFF
TRBV5-4 TRBD1 CASSSTGVNEKLFF
TRBV4-2 . CASSPTNQEAEQYF
TRBV7-9 . CASSPPEYVSDTQYF
TRBV7-2 . CASSPDYRSYEQYF
TRBV6-1 . CASRPGLGGQPQHF
TRBV5-6 TRBD1 CASSLEAGTVYNSPLHF
TRBV6-1 TRBD1 CASSRDRGDEQYF
TRBV4-2 . CASSQDITFYYEQYF
TRBV2 . CASSEAVWEVGDGYTF
TRBV6-5 TRBD1 CASRAPGQSMYF
TRBV4-1 . CASSQDHVGLTWNTEAFF
TRBV9 TRBD2 CASSGTSGGNEQFF
TRBV7-2 . CASSFQGGPQHF
TRBV14 TRBD1 CASSEQGARGYTF
TRBV4-3 TRBD1 CASSQDHPGQGGQYF